These 8 T cell receptor beta chains originate from one sample sequenced in a study of blood T cell repertoires in COVID-19. Repertoires were generated with immunoSEQ multiplex PCR, while TCRdb's copy carries only in-frame clones and drops some. The top ten hold roughly 16% of the sample, which has 220,000 or so clones, 90% seen once. Sequenced material: PBMCs or T cells enriched from blood (not recorded which). These TCRs come from a man aged 25 to 45 who had been exposed to COVID-19.

The chain joins TRBV24-1 to TRBJ1-5; D possibly corresponds to TRBD1 (5 bases). The CDR3 contains 16 residues. Deletions cut 5 bases from V and 0 bases from J, with 13 bases between. CDR1 and CDR2 from the germline V gene are KGHDR and SFDVKD. CDR3 in DNA: TGTGCCACCAGTGGGGGCCCAAGATATAGCAATCAGCCCCAGCATTTT. Its protein product is CATSGGPRYSNQPQHF.

CDR3 protein: CSALFRETQYF. The DNA of the CDR3 is TGCAGTGCCCTTTTTCGAGAGACCCAGTACTTC. The chain employs TRBV20-1 and TRBJ2-5; D gene ambiguous. The V end lost 6 bases, the J end lost 4 bases, and 9 bases lay between the germline ends. The CDR3 sequence is 11 residues long. The germline V gene encodes CDR1 DFQATT and CDR2 SNEGSKA (reference sequence).

The rearrangement joins TRBV5-8 to TRBJ1-5; D uncertain. Germline V gene lookup returns CDR1 SGHTS and CDR2 YDEGEE. This CDR3 is built from 14 residues. Between the trimmed V and J ends, which lost 4 bases and 0 bases, there was a span of 8 bases. The CDR3 protein is CASSQHYSNQPQHF. DNA of the CDR3: TGTGCCAGCAGCCAGCACTATAGCAATCAGCCCCAGCATTTT.

V gene TRBV5-1 combines with J gene TRBJ1-2; maybe TRBD1 (6 bases). V was trimmed by 0 bases and J by 2 bases, leaving 11 bases between them. Germline CDR1 SGHRS, CDR2 YFSETQ. The CDR3 consists of 15 residues. The CDR3 spells CASSLASDRNYGYTF. The CDR3 coding sequence is TGCGCCAGCAGCTTGGCCTCGGACAGAAACTATGGCTACACCTTC.

The rearrangement uses TRBV4-2 and TRBJ1-4; 9 bases are a match to TRBD1. CDR1 is LGHNA, CDR2 YNFKEQ, per germline. The length of the CDR3 is 15 residues. The V segment lost 5 bases and the J segment 7 bases; nucleotides outside the gene matches: 8. The CDR3 here is CASSLPGQGSEKLFF. CDR3 nucleotide sequence: TGTGCCAGCAGCTTGCCGGGACAGGGAAGTGAAAAACTGTTTTTT.

The count of this clone is one. The chain carries TRBV19 and TRBJ1-2; no definite D call. V lost 6 bases and J 2 bases, leaving 13 bases between the germline ends. The V gene's germline CDR1 is LNHDA and CDR2 SQIVND (reference sequence). CDR3 length: 14 residues. The CDR3 nucleotides are TGTGCCAGTAGCCCCGGGTCCATAAACTATGGCTACACCTTC. Protein: CASSPGSINYGYTF.

This clone occurred once. The CDR3 sequence: CASSARLWGRAYQETQYF. The CDR3 nucleotides are TGCGCCAGCAGCGCTCGACTGTGGGGGAGGGCGTATCAAGAGACCCAGTACTTC. The V gene is TRBV5-1, the J gene TRBJ2-5; 7 bases match TRBD2. The V gene's germline CDR1 is SGHRS and CDR2 YFSETQ. CDR3 length: 18 amino acids. The junction had 17 bases not matched to a gene; V was cut back by 4 bases and J by 2 bases.

This clone was picked up a small number of times. The chain combines TRBV5-1 with TRBJ1-1, with D uncertain. CDR3 size: 12 residues. Germline lookup yields CDR1 SGHRS and CDR2 YFSETQ. Trimming left V 1 base short and J 8 bases short, with 9 bases between. This CDR3 reads CASSLSVGEAFF. In nucleotides, the CDR3 is TGCGCCAGCAGCTTGAGCGTTGGGGAAGCTTTCTTT.